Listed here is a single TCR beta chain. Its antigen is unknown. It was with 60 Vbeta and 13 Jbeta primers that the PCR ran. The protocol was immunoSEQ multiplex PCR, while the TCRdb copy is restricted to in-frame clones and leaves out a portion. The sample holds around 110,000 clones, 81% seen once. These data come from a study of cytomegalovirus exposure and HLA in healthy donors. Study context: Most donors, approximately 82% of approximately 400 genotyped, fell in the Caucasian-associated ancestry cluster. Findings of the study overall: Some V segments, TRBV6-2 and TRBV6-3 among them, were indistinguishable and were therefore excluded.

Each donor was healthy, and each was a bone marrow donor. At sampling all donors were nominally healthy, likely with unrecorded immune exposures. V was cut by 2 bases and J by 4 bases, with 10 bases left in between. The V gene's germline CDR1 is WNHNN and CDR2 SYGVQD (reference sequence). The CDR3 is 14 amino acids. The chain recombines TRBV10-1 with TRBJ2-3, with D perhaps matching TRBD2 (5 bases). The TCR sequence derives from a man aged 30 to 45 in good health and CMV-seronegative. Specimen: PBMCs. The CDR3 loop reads CASSEAGGADTQYF. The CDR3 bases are TGCGCCAGCAGTGAGGCGGGTGGGGCAGATACGCAGTATTTT.